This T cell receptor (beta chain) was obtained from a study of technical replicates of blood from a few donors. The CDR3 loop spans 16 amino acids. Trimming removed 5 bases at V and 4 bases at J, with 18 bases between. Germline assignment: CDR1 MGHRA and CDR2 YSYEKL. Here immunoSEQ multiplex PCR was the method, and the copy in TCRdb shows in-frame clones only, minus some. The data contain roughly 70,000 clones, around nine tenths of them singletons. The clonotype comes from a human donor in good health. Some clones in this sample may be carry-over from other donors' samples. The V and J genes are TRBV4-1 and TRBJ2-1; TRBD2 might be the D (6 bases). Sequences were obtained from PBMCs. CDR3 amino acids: CASSDPVAAGYNEQFF. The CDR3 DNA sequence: TGCGCCAGCAGCGACCCGGTGGCTGCGGGGTACAATGAGCAGTTCTTC.